The 5 T cell receptor beta chains in this list originate from one sample, sequenced in a study of blood T cell repertoires in COVID-19. Clones were sequenced by immunoSEQ multiplex PCR, and TCRdb holds only the in-frame ones, with some missing. The data contain some 310,000 clones, around nine tenths of them singletons. The sequencing input was peripheral blood. Source of these receptors: a man aged 50 to 60 with active or convalescent COVID-19.

The chain carries TRBV21-1 and TRBJ1-1; the table names TRBD1, a call not compared with the DNA. TRBV21-1 is a pseudogene locus. The CDR3 contains 16 residues. The CDR3 sequence is CASINKGGGGYTEAFF. As DNA, the CDR3 is TGTGCCAGCATCAATAAAGGCGGAGGGGGCTACACTGAAGCTTTCTTT.

This chain uses TRBV30 with TRBJ1-5, with 7 bases aligning to TRBD1. With 1 base clipped from V and 3 bases from J, the junction kept 6 bases outside the gene matches. Germline CDR1 is GTSNPN and CDR2 is SVGIG (reference sequence). CDR3 size: 15 residues. The DNA of the CDR3 is TGTGCCTGGAGTGACGGACAGGCCTACAATCAGCCCCAGCATTTT. Protein: CAWSDGQAYNQPQHF.

This chain uses TRBV4-1 with TRBJ1-1; D is unresolved. Germline values: CDR1 MGHRA, CDR2 YSYEKL. The V end was cut by 1 base, the J end by 1 base, with 4 bases between. The CDR3 has 13 residues. The CDR3 DNA is TGCGCCAGCAGCCAAGGCGGGAACACTGAAGCTTTCTTT. Translating gives CASSQGGNTEAFF.

The V and J genes are TRBV28 and TRBJ2-7, with 7 bases matching TRBD1. This CDR3 has 14 amino acids. The J segment lost 5 bases and the V segment lost 7 bases, leaving 11 bases of the junction unmatched. CDR1 is MDHEN and CDR2 is SYDVKM in the germline V gene. This chain's CDR3 is CASTIATGRDEQYF. CDR3 in DNA: TGTGCCAGCACCATTGCGACAGGGCGGGACGAGCAGTACTTC.

This clone was seen only a few times. V and J are TRBV7-2 and TRBJ1-2, with 7 bases aligning to TRBD1. The CDR3 covers 16 residues. The V gene end was trimmed by 1 base and the J gene end by 2 bases; junction bases not matched to a gene: 7. Germline CDR1 SGHTA, CDR2 FQGNSA. The CDR3 nucleotides read TGTGCCAGCAGCTTAGTGGGGACAGACATAAACTATGGCTACACCTTC. Its protein product is CASSLVGTDINYGYTF.